Listed below are T cell receptor beta chains from one sample, sequenced in a study of blood T cell repertoires in COVID-19. The assay was immunoSEQ multiplex PCR, and TCRdb's table has in-frame clones only and misses some. Of 200,000 to 300,000 clones listed, around 89% are singletons. The sequencing input was PBMCs or T cells enriched from blood (not recorded which). The source is a middle-aged man who had recovered from COVID-19. CDR3s include the opening cysteine and the closing phenylalanine or tryptophan. Fields, in order: V gene, D gene, J gene, clone size, CDR3 DNA, CDR3 protein. A D gene is named only where the DNA matches it firmly. Clone size is stated in some rows and not others, as once, few, many or a class when expanded.

>TRBV29-1|TRBD2|TRBJ2-3|NA
TGCAGCGTTGACCCCCGGGGGGACAGCACAGATACGCAGTATTTT
CSVDPRGDSTDTQYF
>TRBV28|NA|TRBJ2-7|NA
TGTGCCAGCAGTTTACCGAAGGGGGTCAGCGAGCAGTACTTC
CASSLPKGVSEQYF
>TRBV30|TRBD1|TRBJ2-2|NA
TGTGCCTGGAGTAAAGGGGGCAGTACCGGGGAGCTGTTTTTT
CAWSKGGSTGELFF
>TRBV5-1|TRBD1|TRBJ1-1|NA
TGCGCCAGCAGCCGAAGACAGGGCGCGAACACTGAAGCTTTCTTT
CASSRRQGANTEAFF
>TRBV7-9|NA|TRBJ1-4|NA
TGTGCCAGCAGCTTTCGGGGGACGCAATCTAATGAAAAACTGTTTTTT
CASSFRGTQSNEKLFF
>TRBV11-3|TRBD1|TRBJ2-5|NA
TGTGCCAGCAGCTCGGGCCCGACAGGGGAAGCCCACTTC
CASSSGPTGEAHF
>TRBV29-1|TRBD1|TRBJ2-5|NA
TGCAGCGTTGATCTAACAGGGGGGCAAGAGACCCAGTACTTC
CSVDLTGGQETQYF
>TRBV27|NA|TRBJ1-1|NA
TGTGCCAGCAGTTTGCTCGGGGGGTTCATGAACACTGAAGCTTTCTTT
CASSLLGGFMNTEAFF
>TRBV3-1/TRBV3-2|NA|TRBJ1-1|NA
TGTGCCAGCAGCCCCCATTTTGACAATGAAGCTTTCTTT
CASSPHFDNEAFF
>TRBV7-2|NA|TRBJ2-3|NA
TGTGCCAGCAGCTTAGCCGATCCCGGTACGCAGTATTTT
CASSLADPGTQYF
>TRBV6-1|TRBD2|TRBJ2-7|NA
TGTGCCAGCAGTGAAGAGATTAGGACTAGCGGGAGTGGCGAGCAGTACTTC
CASSEEIRTSGSGEQYF
>TRBV19|NA|TRBJ1-5|NA
TGTGCCAGTAGTATAGATCGTCTGAGCAATCAGCCCCAGCATTTT
CASSIDRLSNQPQHF
>TRBV9|TRBD1|TRBJ2-1|once
TGTGCCAGCAGCGCAACAGGGACAGCAGGGTGGCTAGGTCGAGGTGAGCAGTTCTTC
CASSATGTAGWLGRGEQFF
>TRBV7-3|TRBD2|TRBJ2-3|NA
TGTGCCAGCAGCCTATTTGGACTAGCCGGAGATACGCAGTATTTT
CASSLFGLAGDTQYF
>TRBV9|TRBD1|TRBJ2-7|NA
TGTGCCAGCAGCGTAGGTTCTGGACAGGGGTACTACGAGCAGTACTTC
CASSVGSGQGYYEQYF
>TRBV11-2|NA|TRBJ1-2|NA
TGTGCCAGCAGCCCACGGCGGGAACTCGGAAACTATGGCTACACCTTC
CASSPRRELGNYGYTF
>TRBV7-9|NA|TRBJ2-2|NA
TGTGCCAGCGGTGGCGGGACCAAGAACACCGGGGAGCTGTTTTTT
CASGGGTKNTGELFF
>TRBV4-1|TRBD1|TRBJ2-5|NA
TGCGCCAGCAGCCAAGATCTGGACAGGCCTATGGAGACCCAGTACTTC
CASSQDLDRPMETQYF
>TRBV7-6|TRBD1|TRBJ1-6|once
TGTGCCAGCAGCTTGGGACAGTCTACGAATTCACCCCTCCACTTT
CASSLGQSTNSPLHF
>TRBV24-1|NA|TRBJ2-1|NA
TGTGCCACCAGTGATTTGGGGGGGAAAACCTACAATGAGCAGTTCTTC
CATSDLGGKTYNEQFF
>TRBV11-3|NA|TRBJ1-4|NA
TGTGCCAGCAGCTTAGGTGGCGGAAATGAAAAACTGTTTTTT
CASSLGGGNEKLFF
>TRBV5-4|TRBD1|TRBJ1-6|NA
TGTGCCAGCAGCCAGGGACAGAGCTCCTATAATTCACCCCTCCACTTT
CASSQGQSSYNSPLHF
>TRBV6-5|TRBD1|TRBJ1-1|NA
TGTGCCAGCAGTCTCCGACAGGGAATAACTGAAGCTTTCTTT
CASSLRQGITEAFF
>TRBV19|NA|TRBJ1-5|NA
TGTGCCAGTAACGCCCTTAGAGATCAGCCCCAGCATTTT
CASNALRDQPQHF
>TRBV7-9|NA|TRBJ1-2|NA
TGTGCCAGCAGCTTAGAACAGCTCTATGGCTACACCTTC
CASSLEQLYGYTF
>TRBV10-3|NA|TRBJ1-2|NA
TGTGCCATCAGTGAGTCGACGGGACTAGGTTCCTATGGCTACACCTTC
CAISESTGLGSYGYTF
>TRBV29-1|NA|TRBJ1-2|once
TGCAGCGTCGCGGGATTCACAATTGGCTACACCTTC
CSVAGFTIGYTF
>TRBV4-2|TRBD2|TRBJ2-3|NA
TGTGCCAGCAGCCAAGTAGCGGGAGGAAGCACAGATACGCAGTATTTT
CASSQVAGGSTDTQYF
>TRBV19|NA|TRBJ1-4|NA
TGTGCCAGTACCCCCCAAGGGGTCGAAAAACTGTTTTTT
CASTPQGVEKLFF
>TRBV6-1|NA|TRBJ1-4|NA
TGTGCCAGCAGTGAAGGGGGCGAAAAACTGTTTTTT
CASSEGGEKLFF
>TRBV5-1|NA|TRBJ1-1|few
TGCGCCAGCAGCTCTGACAGCGGGACTTACACTGAAGCTTTCTTT
CASSSDSGTYTEAFF
>TRBV30|NA|TRBJ1-6|few
TGTGCCTGGACATCGCGACAAATTCTCAATAATTCACCCCTCCACTTT
CAWTSRQILNNSPLHF
>TRBV10-3|NA|TRBJ1-6|NA
TGTGCCATCAGTGAGCGAGGATCCTATAATTCACCCCTCCACTTT
CAISERGSYNSPLHF